The sample holds one count of the clone carrying this T cell receptor beta chain. TCRdb's copy holds only in-frame clones and misses some; the assay was immunoSEQ multiplex PCR. The sample lists approximately 1,000,000 clones, approximately 80% occurring once. J lost 6 bases, V lost 3 bases, and 5 bases had no gene match. Germline CDR1 is SGHRS and CDR2 is YFSETQ. The CDR3 runs 14 residues. This sample is part of a study of shared clonotypes between healthy human individuals. This chain links TRBV5-1 with TRBJ2-2; 7 positions match TRBD2. The TCR originated in a man aged 18 to 30 in good health. Some clones in this sample may be carry-over from other donors' samples. Material for sequencing was memory CD4+ T cells from PBMCs. Documented subset: CD45RA-negative fraction. CDR3 protein: CASSSTRGAGELFF. CDR3 coding DNA: TGCGCCAGCAGCTCCACTCGGGGGGCCGGGGAGCTGTTTTTT. The whole variable domain, filled in from reference TRBV5-1 and TRBJ2-2, reads KAGVTQTPRYLIKTRGQQVTLSCSPISGHRSVSWYQQTPGQGLQFLFEYFSETQRNKGNFPGRFSGRQFSNSRSEMNVSTLELGDSALYLCASSSTRGAGELFFGEGSRLTVL.